These T cell receptor beta chains were read from a single sample in a study of type 1 regulatory T cells. In TCRdb, the reads were re-called with MiXCR into one record per CDR3 protein. The data show approximately 90,000 distinct CDR3 sequences, with roughly a third seen just once and approximately 2.2% held by the top ten. The source material was CD4+ T cells, either the whole sample or a sorted fraction (not recorded which). The receptors stem from a human donor in good health. Both conserved end residues are part of each CDR3. D genes are given only for firm matches. Not every row has a clone size; where given, it reads once, few, many or a size class.

cdr3_length	v_call	j_call	d_call	clone_size	cdr3_nt	cdr3_aa
13	TRBV25-1	TRBJ2-7	TRBD2	-	TGTGCCAGCGCCAGACTAGCCGCCTACGAGCAGTACTTC	CASARLAAYEQYF
15	TRBV7-8	TRBJ1-1	-	few	TGTGCCAGCAGCCTATCGGGGGGGAAGAACACTGAAGCTTTCTTT	CASSLSGGKNTEAFF
16	TRBV7-2	TRBJ2-7	TRBD2	few	TGTGCCAGCAGCTTGGCGGGAGGCCACTTCTCCTACGAGCAGTACTTC	CASSLAGGHFSYEQYF
15	TRBV12-3/TRBV12-4	TRBJ2-2	TRBD1	-	TGTGCCAGCAGTTTATTGACAGGGGGAACCGGGGAGCTGTTTTTT	CASSLLTGGTGELFF
11	TRBV7-3	TRBJ1-5	-	few	TGTGCCAGCAGCAACAATCAGCCCCAGCATTTT	CASSNNQPQHF
18	TRBV6-2/TRBV6-3	TRBJ2-3	TRBD2	few	TGTGCCAGCCCGGGACTAGCGGGAGAGCACTCTTCCACAGATACGCAGTATTTT	CASPGLAGEHSSTDTQYF
14	TRBV11-3	TRBJ2-3	-	few	TGTGCCAGCACACAGGGTTTGGTCGCAGATACGCAGTATTTT	CASTQGLVADTQYF
16	TRBV5-1	TRBJ2-2	-	-	TGCGCCAGCAGCCTCGGGCTTCCCGGGAACACCGGGGGGCTGTTTTTT	CASSLGLPGNTGGLFF
15	TRBV7-3	TRBJ2-6	TRBD1	-	TGTGCCAGCAGCTTTACAGGGGCTGGGGCCAACGTCCTGACTTTC	CASSFTGAGANVLTF
15	TRBV7-2	TRBJ2-7	TRBD1	-	TGTGCCAGCAGCTACCGGACAGGGGGCTTTAACGAGCAGTACTTC	CASSYRTGGFNEQYF
13	TRBV5-1	TRBJ2-2	-	-	TGCGCCAGCTTCCAGGGGTACACCGGGGAGCTGTTTTTT	CASFQGYTGELFF
13	TRBV20-1	TRBJ2-5	-	few	TGCAGTGCTAGGAAAGCAGGTCAAGAGACCCAGTACTTC	CSARKAGQETQYF
14	TRBV30	TRBJ2-4	TRBD1	few	TGTGCCTGGAGTCCCTATGACAGGGAGACCATTCAGTACTTC	CAWSPYDRETIQYF
13	TRBV29-1	TRBJ1-5	-	-	TGCAGCGTTGGCGGCCGAGGCAATCAGCCCCAGCATTTT	CSVGGRGNQPQHF
16	TRBV28	TRBJ2-2	-	-	TGTGCCAGCAGTTTATCTGGCGGAATTAACACCGGGGAGCTGTTTTTT	CASSLSGGINTGELFF
13	TRBV27	TRBJ2-7	-	-	TGTGCCAGCAAGGAGACAGGACCGAGAGAGCAGTACTTC	CASKETGPREQYF
13	TRBV20-1	TRBJ1-4	-	-	TGCAGTGCCCGCTCGGCAGATGGCGAAAAACTGTTTTTT	CSARSADGEKLFF
17	TRBV4-1	TRBJ2-1	-	few	TGCGCCAGCAGCCAAGAACCCCCGGGACCCACCTACAATGAGCAGTTCTTC	CASSQEPPGPTYNEQFF
14	TRBV7-9	TRBJ2-7	TRBD1	-	TGTGCCAGCAGCTTGTTAGACAGGGGTGGCGAGCAGTACTTC	CASSLLDRGGEQYF
14	TRBV7-2	TRBJ2-5	TRBD2	-	TGTGCCAGCAGCTTTAGCGGGAATGGAGAGACCCAGTACTTC	CASSFSGNGETQYF